This TCR beta chain was captured by sequencing in a study of CD8 T cells in ankylosing spondylitis. TCRdb called the 5' RACE reads again in MiXCR, with one record for every CDR3 protein. The sample shows under 250,000 distinct CDR3 sequences, 8.2% of them seen only once. Looked up from germline, CDR1 is KGHSH and CDR2 is LQKENI. After removal of 0 bases from V and 6 bases from J, the junction contained 3 bases not matched to a gene. The CDR3 sequence is 15 residues long. The sequence derives from a female donor with ankylosing spondylitis or in good health (not recorded which). The sample comprised blood, either unsorted or a sorted T cell fraction (not recorded which). The V gene is TRBV18, the J gene TRBJ2-1; TRBD2 matches 9 bases. The CDR3 DNA follows: TGTGCCAGCTCACCACCGGGACTAGCAACCAATGAGCAGTTCTTC. Residues: CASSPPGLATNEQFF.